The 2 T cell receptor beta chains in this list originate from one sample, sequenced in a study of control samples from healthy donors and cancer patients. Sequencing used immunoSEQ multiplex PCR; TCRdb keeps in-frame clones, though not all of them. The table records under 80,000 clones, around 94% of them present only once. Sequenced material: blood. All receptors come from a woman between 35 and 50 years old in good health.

The CDR3 spells CASSDDEGGSEAFF. The CDR3 nucleotides are TGTGCCAGCAGTGACGACGAGGGGGGGAGTGAAGCTTTCTTT. The rearrangement links TRBV6-4 to TRBJ1-1; D is possibly TRBD1 (6 bases). The CDR3 spans 14 residues. Trimming stripped 2 bases from V and 7 bases from J, with 14 bases between. The germline V gene encodes CDR1 MRHNA and CDR2 SNTAGT.

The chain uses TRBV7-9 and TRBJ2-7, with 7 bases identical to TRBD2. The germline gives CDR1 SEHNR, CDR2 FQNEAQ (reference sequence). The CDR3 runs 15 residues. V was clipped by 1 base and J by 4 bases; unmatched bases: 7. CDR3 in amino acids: CASSLVEAGPYEQYF. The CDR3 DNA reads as TGTGCCAGCAGCTTAGTCGAAGCGGGACCTTACGAGCAGTACTTC.